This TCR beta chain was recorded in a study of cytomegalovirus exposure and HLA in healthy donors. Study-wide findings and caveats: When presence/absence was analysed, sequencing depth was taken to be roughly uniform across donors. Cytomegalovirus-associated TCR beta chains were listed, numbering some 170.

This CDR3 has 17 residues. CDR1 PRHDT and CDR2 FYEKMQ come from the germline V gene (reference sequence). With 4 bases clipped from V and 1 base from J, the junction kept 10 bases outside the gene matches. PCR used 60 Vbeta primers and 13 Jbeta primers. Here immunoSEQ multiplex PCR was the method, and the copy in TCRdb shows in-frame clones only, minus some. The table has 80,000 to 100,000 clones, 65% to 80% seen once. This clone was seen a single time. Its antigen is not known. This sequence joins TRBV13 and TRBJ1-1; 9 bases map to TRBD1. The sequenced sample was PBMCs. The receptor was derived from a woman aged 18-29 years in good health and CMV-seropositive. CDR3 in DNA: TGTGCCAGCAGCTGGCTACCTAGGACAGGGGAGAACACTGAAGCTTTCTTT. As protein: CASSWLPRTGENTEAFF. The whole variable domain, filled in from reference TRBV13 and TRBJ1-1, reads AAGVIQSPRHLIKEKRETATLKCYPIPRHDTVYWYQQGPGQDPQFLISFYEKMQSDKGSIPDRFSAQQFSDYHSELNMSSLELGDSALYFCASSWLPRTGENTEAFFGQGTRLTVV.